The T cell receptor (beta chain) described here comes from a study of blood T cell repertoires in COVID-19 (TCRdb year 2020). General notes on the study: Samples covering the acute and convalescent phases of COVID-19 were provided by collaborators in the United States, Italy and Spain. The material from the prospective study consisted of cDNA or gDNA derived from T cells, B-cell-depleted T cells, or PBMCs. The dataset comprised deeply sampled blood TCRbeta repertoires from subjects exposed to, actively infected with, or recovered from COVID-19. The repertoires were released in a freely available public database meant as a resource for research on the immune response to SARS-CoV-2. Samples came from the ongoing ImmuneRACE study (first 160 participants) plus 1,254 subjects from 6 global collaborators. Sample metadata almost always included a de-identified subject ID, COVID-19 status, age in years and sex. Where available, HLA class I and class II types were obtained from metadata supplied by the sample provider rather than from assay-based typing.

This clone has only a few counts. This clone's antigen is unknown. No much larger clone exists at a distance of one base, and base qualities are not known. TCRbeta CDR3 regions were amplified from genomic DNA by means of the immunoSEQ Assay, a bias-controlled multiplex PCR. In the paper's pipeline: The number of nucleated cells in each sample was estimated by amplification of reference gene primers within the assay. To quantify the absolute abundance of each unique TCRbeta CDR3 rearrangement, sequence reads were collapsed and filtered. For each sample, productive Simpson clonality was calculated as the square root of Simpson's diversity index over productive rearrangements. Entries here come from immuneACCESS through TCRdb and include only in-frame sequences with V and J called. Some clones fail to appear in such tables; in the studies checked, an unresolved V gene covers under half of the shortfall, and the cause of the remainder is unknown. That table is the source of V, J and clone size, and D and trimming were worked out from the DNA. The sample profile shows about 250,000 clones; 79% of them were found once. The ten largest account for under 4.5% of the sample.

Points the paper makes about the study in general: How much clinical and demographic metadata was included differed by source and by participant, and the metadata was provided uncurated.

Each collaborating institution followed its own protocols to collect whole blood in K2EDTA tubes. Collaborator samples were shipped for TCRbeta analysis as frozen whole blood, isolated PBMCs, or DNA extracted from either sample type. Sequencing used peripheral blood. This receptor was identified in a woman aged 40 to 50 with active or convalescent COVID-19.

The CDR3 region reads CASSKGANTGELFF. At the DNA level, the sequence is TGTGCCAGCAGTAAAGGGGCGAACACCGGGGAGCTGTTTTTT. This receptor chain uses TRBV7-2 and TRBJ2-2; the D gene is possibly TRBD1, with 5 bases matching. The CDR3 covers 14 residues, taking in both the cysteine and the phenylalanine. Only the CDR3 DNA is retained, 42 bases long and in frame from the first base. The V and J ends are trimmed by 6 bases and 0 bases, leaving 8 bases between them. Per the germline V gene, SGHTA is the CDR1 and FQGNSA is the CDR2.